This T cell receptor (beta chain) was found in a study of early T cells in non-severe SARS-CoV-2 infection. Study context: Chains were unpaired, as sequencing was done on bulk RNA from unsorted whole blood.

Remarks on this clonotype: The antigen is undetermined.

Unique molecular identifiers tagged individual cDNA molecules. TCRdb used MiXCR to reprocess the 5' RACE reads, holding one entry per CDR3 protein. The data hold more than 65,000 distinct CDR3 sequences, with about 13% observed a single time. Between the trimmed V and J ends, which lost 1 base and 1 base, there was a span of 8 bases. CDR3 length: 15 amino acids. Germline values: CDR1 SGHRS, CDR2 YFSETQ. Study-level results: VDJdb-based matching was biased toward anti-spike CD8 responses and missed private and CD4 specificities.

The sample comprised whole blood. The TCR comes from an adult who was a healthcare worker with PCR-confirmed SARS-CoV-2 infection or an uninfected control (not recorded which). V and J are TRBV5-1 and TRBJ2-2, with D possibly matching TRBD1 (6 bases). The CDR3 sequence is CASSLLTGNTGELFF. The CDR3 nucleotides read TGCGCCAGCAGCTTGTTGACAGGGAACACCGGGGAGCTGTTTTTT.